A single sample gave rise to the 32 T cell receptor beta chains below, sequenced in a study of blood T cell repertoires in COVID-19. Measured with immunoSEQ multiplex PCR; TCRdb has only the in-frame clones, and not every one. The data show roughly 180,000 clones, approximately 80% seen once. Material: peripheral blood. These receptors originate from a woman aged 40-49 years with COVID-19, enrolled during active disease.

This clone has only a few counts. The chain is built from TRBV7-2 and TRBJ1-4; D gene ambiguous. Germline values: CDR1 SGHTA, CDR2 FQGNSA. The V end was cut by 6 bases, the J end by 5 bases, with 7 bases between. This CDR3 comprises 12 residues. CDR3 DNA sequence: TGTGCCAGCAGACGAGGGAATGAAAAACTGTTTTTT. Protein: CASRRGNEKLFF.

V is TRBV10-2 and J is TRBJ1-6; D is ambiguous. Trimming removed 9 bases from V and 3 bases from J, with 9 bases in between. This CDR3 has 13 residues. CDR1 is WSHSY and CDR2 is SAAADI in the germline V gene. CDR3 nucleotide sequence: TGCGCCAGTACTCCGGGCTATAATTCACCCCTCCACTTT. As protein: CASTPGYNSPLHF.

The CDR3 region is CASSVDRGLSGNTIYF. The CDR3 nucleotides read TGTGCCAGCAGCGTGGACAGGGGGCTTTCTGGAAACACCATATATTTT. The chain has TRBV7-6 and TRBJ1-3; 11 bases agree with TRBD1. The CDR3 extends over 16 amino acids. Germline loops: CDR1 SGHVS, CDR2 FNYEAQ. The trim removed 5 bases at V and 1 base at J, leaving 4 bases unmatched.

The chain uses TRBV2 and TRBJ1-6; a possible D gene is TRBD1 (6 bases). This CDR3 region has 13 residues. V lost 3 bases to trimming and J lost 7 bases, with 7 bases between them. CDR1 SNHLY and CDR2 FYNNEI come from the germline V gene. Written as DNA, the CDR3 is TGTGCCAGCAGTGAGAGGGGGAATTCACCCCTCCACTTT. Its protein product is CASSERGNSPLHF.

About this clone itself: Other DNA sequences in this specimen translate into the identical CDR3. The chain couples TRBV27 to TRBJ2-7, with D possibly TRBD2 on 6 matching bases. The CDR3 has 14 residues. Germline-derived CDR1 and CDR2 are MNHEY and SMNVEV (reference sequence). Trimming removed 6 bases from V and 0 bases from J, with 12 bases in between. CDR3 DNA sequence: TGTGCCAGCAGCCTTAGCGGTGGCTCCTACGAGCAGTACTTC. Translated: CASSLSGGSYEQYF.

This sequence joins TRBV2 and TRBJ1-2; D is unclear. From germline, CDR1 is SNHLY and CDR2 FYNNEI. The V gene lost 8 bases and the J gene lost 6 bases, with 7 bases spanning the gap. CDR3 size: 10 residues. This chain's CDR3 is CASYGDGYTF. The CDR3 nucleotides read TGTGCCAGCTACGGGGATGGCTACACCTTC.

The chain combines TRBV24-1 with TRBJ1-6, with 7 bases aligning to TRBD1. V trimming: 3 bases; J trimming: 7 bases; junction bases outside the gene matches: 8. The CDR3 extends over 16 amino acids. Looked up from germline, CDR1 is KGHDR and CDR2 is SFDVKD. This CDR3 reads CATSDGRTGANSPLHF. As DNA, the CDR3 is TGTGCCACCAGTGATGGGCGAACAGGGGCCAATTCACCCCTCCACTTT.

The V gene is TRBV10-3, the J gene TRBJ2-3; D unclear. Germline V CDR1 and CDR2: ENHRY, SYGVKD. V dropped 1 base and J dropped 4 bases, with 6 bases sitting between them. The CDR3 spans 13 residues. CDR3 sequence: CAISELLSDTQYF. As DNA, the CDR3 is TGTGCCATCAGTGAGTTACTGTCAGATACGCAGTATTTT.

This chain's CDR3 is CASSQFLEGAQPQHF. The CDR3 region has the DNA TGCGCCAGCAGCCAGTTCCTCGAGGGCGCTCAGCCCCAGCATTTT. V gene TRBV4-1 combines with J gene TRBJ1-5, with D hard to call. V lost 3 bases and J 6 bases, leaving 15 bases between the germline ends. CDR3 size: 15 residues. Germline V gene lookup returns CDR1 MGHRA and CDR2 YSYEKL.

The rearrangement joins TRBV6-5 to TRBJ2-7, with D hard to call. The germline CDR1 and CDR2 sequences are MNHEY and SVGAGI. The CDR3 runs to 13 residues. V lost 11 bases, J lost 3 bases, and 17 bases lay in between. CDR3 protein: CAVLIDNLYEQYF. CDR3 DNA sequence: TGTGCCGTATTGATCGACAACCTCTACGAGCAGTACTTC.

This chain joins TRBV12-5 and TRBJ1-5; no clear D. Germline V lookup: CDR1 LGHNT, CDR2 FRNRAP. The CDR3 loop spans 15 amino acids. Trimming left V 7 bases short and J 4 bases short, with 17 bases between. The CDR3 spells CASALEGGRNQPQHF. In DNA form, the CDR3 reads TGTGCTAGTGCCCTTGAGGGCGGGAGGAATCAGCCCCAGCATTTT.

The rearrangement uses TRBV2 and TRBJ2-1; D might be TRBD1 (6 bases). This CDR3 region has 14 residues. Germline CDR1 is SNHLY and CDR2 is FYNNEI. V lost 10 bases and J 5 bases, leaving 18 bases between the germline ends. The CDR3 spells CATGEWRTDNEQFF. CDR3 nucleotide sequence: TGTGCCACCGGCGAGTGGAGGACAGACAATGAGCAGTTCTTC. The whole variable domain, remainder taken from reference TRBV2 and TRBJ2-1, is EPEVTQTPSHQVTQMGQEVILRCVPISNHLYFYWYRQILGQKVEFLVSFYNNEISEKSEIFDDQFSVERPDGSNFTLKIRSTKLEDSAMYFCATGEWRTDNEQFFGPGTRLTVL.

V and J are TRBV28 and TRBJ2-1; 10 positions match TRBD2. J lost 3 bases, V lost 5 bases, and 7 bases had no gene match. This CDR3 spans 16 amino acids. CDR1 is MDHEN, CDR2 SYDVKM, per germline. This CDR3 is CASSPLAGGGYNEQFF. The CDR3 DNA sequence: TGTGCCAGCAGTCCCTTAGCGGGAGGCGGCTACAATGAGCAGTTCTTC.

V and J are TRBV6-5 and TRBJ2-7, with D possibly TRBD1 on 6 matching bases. Trimming pared 6 bases from V and 4 bases from J, leaving 10 bases between. The CDR3 spans 12 residues. Germline assignment: CDR1 MNHEY and CDR2 SVGAGI. The CDR3 loop is CASSQGRYEQYF. In nucleotides, the CDR3 is TGTGCCAGCAGCCAGGGGCGATACGAGCAGTACTTC.

The genes are TRBV5-1 and TRBJ2-3, with a possible D match to TRBD1 (6 bases). Germline loops: CDR1 SGHRS, CDR2 YFSETQ. CDR3 length: 14 residues. The V and J ends lost 3 bases and 2 bases respectively, with 10 bases between them. For the CDR3, the DNA is TGCGCCAGCAGCTCCGGACAGTACACAGATACGCAGTATTTT. This sequence encodes CASSSGQYTDTQYF.

J is TRBJ1-6 and V is TRBV10-3; D is perhaps TRBD1 (5 bases). V dropped 10 bases and J dropped 0 bases, with 13 bases sitting between them. The CDR3 sequence is 15 residues long. Germline V gene data show CDR1 as ENHRY and CDR2 as SYGVKD. The CDR3 is CATWGGYSYNSPLHF. As DNA, the CDR3 is TGTGCCACGTGGGGCGGATACTCCTATAATTCACCCCTCCACTTT.

The chain uses TRBV3-1 (or the pseudogene TRBV3-2) and TRBJ1-6, with unresolved D. The CDR3 runs to 15 residues. Trimming removed 1 base at V and 6 bases at J, with 10 bases between. Germline CDR1 is LGHDT and CDR2 is YNNKEL (reference sequence). The CDR3 nucleotides are TGTGCCAGCAGCCAAGCCTCGGGTATTAATTCACCCCTCCACTTT. Translated, it gives CASSQASGINSPLHF.

The genes are TRBV28 and TRBJ2-7; 12 nucleotides agree with TRBD2. The V gene's germline CDR1 is MDHEN and CDR2 SYDVKM. Trimming removed 4 bases from V and 6 bases from J; junction bases left unmatched: 10. CDR3 length: 16 amino acids. The CDR3 DNA sequence: TGTGCCAGCAGTTCAGGACTAGCGGGATCCTCACGCGAGCAGTACTTC. Amino acids: CASSSGLAGSSREQYF.

The chain combines TRBV14 with TRBJ1-2; TRBD1 might be the D (6 bases). Germline V gene data show CDR1 as SGHDN and CDR2 as FVKESK. V was trimmed by 1 base and J by 0 bases, leaving 18 bases between them. The CDR3 is 18 residues long. CDR3 residues: CASSQGVGLRDTNYGYTF. CDR3 in DNA: TGTGCCAGCAGCCAAGGAGTCGGCTTGAGGGACACTAACTATGGCTACACCTTC.

This chain uses TRBV4-1 with TRBJ2-3, with 11 nucleotides matching TRBD2. The length of the CDR3 is 15 residues. Germline values: CDR1 MGHRA, CDR2 YSYEKL. The J segment lost 4 bases and the V segment lost 4 bases, leaving 4 bases of the junction unmatched. The CDR3 region has the DNA TGCGCCAGCAGCCCACTAGCGGGAGCTCCAGATACGCAGTATTTT. Protein: CASSPLAGAPDTQYF.

This clone was detected a few times. The chain couples TRBV29-1 to TRBJ1-1, with D possibly TRBD1 on 5 matching bases. Germline CDR1 is SQVTM and CDR2 is ANQGSEA. The germline V and J ends were trimmed by 6 bases and 2 bases, with 19 bases remaining between them. This CDR3 is built from 15 residues. The CDR3 loop reads CSVYHWGQSNTEAFF. CDR3 bases: TGCAGCGTCTACCATTGGGGCCAGTCCAACACTGAAGCTTTCTTT.

The rearrangement joins TRBV18 to TRBJ1-1; D perhaps matches TRBD1 (6 bases). Germline CDR1 is KGHSH and CDR2 is LQKENI. V gave up 3 bases and J gave up 3 bases, with 14 bases separating them. The CDR3 totals 15 residues. CDR3 sequence (DNA): TGTGCCAGCTCACCGCGGACAGCCTTGGACACTGAAGCTTTCTTT. It encodes CASSPRTALDTEAFF. The complete variable domain, with remaining parts taken from reference TRBV18 and TRBJ1-1, reads NAGVMQNPRHLVRRRGQEARLRCSPMKGHSHVYWYRQLPEEGLKFMVYLQKENIIDESGMPKERFSAEFPKEGPSILRIQQVVRGDSAAYFCASSPRTALDTEAFFGQGTRLTVV.

The chain employs TRBV5-6 and TRBJ1-1; 8 nucleotides agree with TRBD1. Germline assignment: CDR1 SGHDT and CDR2 YYEEEE. The CDR3 sequence is 15 residues long. After removal of 2 bases from V and 10 bases from J, the junction contained 13 bases not matched to a gene. The CDR3, as DNA: TGTGCCAGCAGCTTAGTAAAGACAGGGGCCGGGCGAGCTTTCTTT. Translation gives CASSLVKTGAGRAFF.

This clone was found a few times. The V gene is TRBV19, the J gene TRBJ1-4; TRBD1 matches 8 bases. The germline V gene has CDR1 LNHDA and CDR2 SQIVND (reference sequence). J gave up 7 bases and V 8 bases, and 6 bases lay outside the gene matches. This CDR3 is 13 amino acids long. This CDR3 is CASRDRLIEKLFF. The CDR3 DNA reads as TGTGCCAGTCGGGACAGGTTGATTGAAAAACTGTTTTTT.

The V and J genes are TRBV24-1 and TRBJ2-3; 10 bases fit TRBD1. Germline assignment: CDR1 KGHDR and CDR2 SFDVKD. The CDR3 has 18 amino acids. V was pared by 4 bases and J by 3 bases, with 12 bases of the junction left unmatched. CDR3 loop: CATSDLNPRDRGTDTQYF. The CDR3 region has the DNA TGTGCCACCAGTGACCTGAACCCACGGGACAGGGGAACAGATACGCAGTATTTT.

V gene TRBV11-2 combines with J gene TRBJ1-4, with D tentatively TRBD1 (6 bases). Trimming took off 5 bases at V and 6 bases at J, with 16 bases between the two ends. CDR3 length: 15 amino acids. Germline CDR1 and CDR2: SGHAT and FQNNGV. The CDR3 sequence: CASSQAGGYDEKLFF. The DNA for the CDR3 is TGTGCCAGCAGCCAAGCGGGGGGCTACGATGAAAAACTGTTTTTT.

The rearrangement joins TRBV9 to TRBJ2-1; TRBD2 agrees at 8 bases. V shed 0 bases, J shed 10 bases, and the junction held 15 bases outside the gene matches. The CDR3 is 17 amino acids. Germline V gene lookup returns CDR1 SGDLS and CDR2 YYNGEE. CDR3 amino acids: CASSVVASGQSPGEQFF. CDR3 nucleotide sequence: TGTGCCAGCAGCGTAGTGGCTAGCGGGCAATCTCCGGGCGAGCAGTTCTTC.

A note on this clone: An end of the junction does not agree with germline; a read error may underlie this. The rearrangement links TRBV2 to TRBJ2-7; 10 bases agree with TRBD2. The germline CDR1 and CDR2 sequences are SNHLY and FYNNEI. The CDR3 consists of 14 residues. The CDR3 nucleotides read TGTGCCAGCAGTGAAGGTTATAGCGGGAGGCCCACTCCCTTC. As protein: CASSEGYSGRPTPF.

V is TRBV6-5 and J is TRBJ2-1, with TRBD1 identical over 7 bases. CDR1 is MNHEY, CDR2 SVGAGI, per germline. CDR3 length equals 14 residues. After removal of 6 bases from V and 5 bases from J, the junction contained 7 bases not matched to a gene. The CDR3 here is CASRWTGGNNEQFF. In DNA form, the CDR3 reads TGTGCCAGCAGGTGGACAGGAGGCAACAATGAGCAGTTCTTC.

The rearrangement uses TRBV28 and TRBJ2-3; 9 nucleotides line up with TRBD2. This CDR3 comprises 15 residues. In germline, CDR1 is MDHEN, CDR2 SYDVKM. V lost 5 bases, J lost 5 bases, and 8 bases stayed unmatched. CDR3 nucleotide sequence: TGTGCCAGCAGTGGGGGCGGGAGGGTAGGAGATACGCAGTATTTT. It codes for CASSGGGRVGDTQYF.

The chain uses TRBV3-1 (or the pseudogene TRBV3-2) and TRBJ2-6; 8 nucleotides line up with TRBD1. The CDR3 loop spans 19 amino acids. The V and J ends lost 4 bases and 2 bases, in that order; junction bases with no gene match: 13. Germline V lookup: CDR1 LGHDT, CDR2 YNNKEL (reference sequence). The CDR3 sequence: CASSPGVRTGTPGANVLTF. The CDR3 bases are TGTGCCAGCAGCCCGGGGGTCCGGACAGGGACCCCTGGGGCCAACGTCCTGACTTTC.

CDR3 loop: CASSHGQGVAPLHF. Written as DNA, the CDR3 is TGTGCCAGCAGCCACGGACAGGGGGTTGCACCCCTCCACTTT. This chain uses TRBV3-1 (or the pseudogene TRBV3-2) with TRBJ1-6; 10 nucleotides line up with TRBD1. Germline lookup yields CDR1 LGHDT and CDR2 YNNKEL (reference sequence). CDR3 length: 14 amino acids. Trimming cost V 3 bases and J 11 bases; bases outside gene matches: 4.